This record looks at one T cell receptor beta chain sequence and its context. This sample is drawn from a study of cytomegalovirus exposure and HLA in healthy donors. In the study overall: Later analysis reported that the 130 or so validation repertoires shared the platform of the roughly 700 first-cohort repertoires.

The donors were part of the approximately 120-subject validation cohort, which stood apart from the approximately 630-subject first cohort. V lost 3 bases to trimming and J lost 8 bases, with 17 bases between them. The V gene's germline CDR1 is SGHTA and CDR2 FQGNSA. This CDR3 comprises 15 residues. The table came from immunoSEQ multiplex PCR; TCRdb's copy has only in-frame clones and leaves some out. This sample yields a few hundred thousand clones, of which approximately 88% are seen a single time; around an eighth belongs to the top ten. The genes are TRBV7-2 and TRBJ2-1, with D possibly being TRBD1 or TRBD2 (5 bases each). Sequenced input: PBMCs. This sequence was found in a young woman in good health and CMV-seropositive. The CDR3 region is CASSLAWDPRHEQFF. In DNA, the CDR3 is TGTGCCAGCAGCTTGGCATGGGACCCTCGCCATGAGCAGTTCTTC.